These 18 T cell receptor beta chains came from one sample sequenced in a study of Ad26.COV2.S vaccination and SARS-CoV-2 variants. Treatment reported: roughly 19 received Ad26.COV2.S at low or high dose, single or two shots; five or six received placebo; per-sample allocation not given. Collection of samples fell on day 63 after the first vaccine or placebo injection. Profiling relied on immunoSEQ multiplex PCR, and the TCRdb table lists in-frame clones only, not all of them. The data hold 400,000 or so clones, with roughly nine tenths observed a single time. This specimen was peripheral blood, taken in a trial of Ad26.COV2.S vaccine versus placebo. Receptor source: a person aged 18 to 59 who received the Ad26.COV2.S COVID-19 vaccine or a placebo.

This clone was counted once. The J gene is TRBJ2-1, the V gene TRBV10-2, with unresolved D. The germline CDR1 and CDR2 sequences are WSHSY and SAAADI. The germline V and J ends were trimmed by 6 bases and 4 bases, with 7 bases remaining between them. The CDR3 sequence is 12 residues long. CDR3 sequence: CASRATYNEQFF. The CDR3 bases are TGCGCCAGCAGGGCCACATACAATGAGCAGTTCTTC.

This sequence joins TRBV4-1 and TRBJ2-5, with unresolved D. Trimming cost V 1 base and J 2 bases, with 17 bases left between them. Germline loops: CDR1 MGHRA, CDR2 YSYEKL. The CDR3 is 17 amino acids. The CDR3 DNA follows: TGCGCCAGCAGCCAAGTTTTTCTGGCGAAAGTACAAGAGACCCAGTACTTC. Translating it yields CASSQVFLAKVQETQYF.

The CDR3 DNA follows: TGTGCCAGCAGTGGACACTATGGCTACACCTTC. Amino acid sequence: CASSGHYGYTF. This chain connects TRBV25-1 to TRBJ1-2; no clear D. V was clipped by 4 bases and J by 3 bases, with 3 bases between them. The CDR3 sequence is 11 residues long. CDR1 MGHDK and CDR2 SYGVNS come from the germline V gene.

V usage is TRBV27 and J usage is TRBJ2-1; tentatively, D is TRBD2 (6 bases). CDR1 and CDR2 from the germline V gene are MNHEY and SMNVEV (reference sequence). V gave up 4 bases and J gave up 7 bases, with 11 bases separating them. This CDR3 has 13 residues. The CDR3 nucleotides are TGTGCCAGCAGTTGGATTGGGGGGAATGAGCAGTTCTTC. The encoded protein is CASSWIGGNEQFF.

V and J are TRBV5-4 and TRBJ2-3; 11 bases fit TRBD2. CDR3 length: 19 amino acids. Germline V gene sequence: CDR1 SGHNT, CDR2 YYREEE (reference sequence). Unmatched junction bases numbered 15, after V lost 4 bases and J lost 2 bases. The CDR3 protein is CASSSPLAGGHYHTDTQYF. CDR3 coding DNA: TGTGCCAGCAGCAGCCCGCTAGCGGGGGGACACTACCACACAGATACGCAGTATTTT. The entire variable domain, with the rest obtained from reference TRBV5-4 and TRBJ2-3, is as follows: ETGVTQSPTHLIKTRGQQVTLRCSSQSGHNTVSWYQQALGQGPQFIFQYYREEENGRGNFPPRFSGLQFPNYSSELNVNALELDDSALYLCASSSPLAGGHYHTDTQYFGPGTRLTVL.

The rearrangement uses TRBV30 and TRBJ2-1; 8 bases agree with TRBD2. Unmatched junction bases numbered 7, after V lost 0 bases and J lost 15 bases. Germline CDR1 reads GTSNPN; CDR2 reads SVGIG (reference sequence). CDR3 size: 12 residues. This CDR3 is CAWSVQAGGLFF. The DNA of the CDR3 is TGTGCCTGGAGTGTACAGGCGGGGGGACTGTTCTTC.

V and J are TRBV5-6 and TRBJ1-4; 7 bases map to TRBD1. V shed 2 bases and J 14 bases; nucleotides not matched to a gene: 9. Germline-derived CDR1 and CDR2 are SGHDT and YYEEEE. The length of the CDR3 is 13 residues. The CDR3 bases are TGTGCCAGCAGCTTTGACAGGGTAGGAGAGCTGTTTTTT. Residues: CASSFDRVGELFF.

V and J are TRBV4-1 and TRBJ2-3; 9 nucleotides agree with TRBD2. Germline CDR1 reads MGHRA; CDR2 reads YSYEKL. J lost 10 bases, V lost 0 bases, and 26 bases had no gene match. There are 21 residues in the CDR3. CDR3 region: CASSQDLVVGTAGGPTRSQYF. CDR3 DNA: TGCGCCAGCAGCCAAGATCTGGTAGTTGGTACGGCGGGGGGGCCCACCCGGTCGCAGTATTTT.

V gene TRBV19 combines with J gene TRBJ1-1; D is unresolved. The CDR3 covers 13 residues. Trimming removed 7 bases from V and 0 bases from J, with 9 bases in between. CDR1 LNHDA and CDR2 SQIVND come from the germline V gene (reference sequence). CDR3 residues: CASKTDMNTEAFF. For the CDR3, the DNA is TGTGCCAGTAAAACAGACATGAACACTGAAGCTTTCTTT.

The chain has TRBV10-3 and TRBJ2-7; D might be TRBD2 (5 bases). The CDR3 is made up of 13 amino acids. Germline CDR1 ENHRY, CDR2 SYGVKD. The V gene lost 8 bases and the J gene lost 2 bases, with 13 bases spanning the gap. CDR3 sequence: CAIRGSQAYEQYF. The CDR3 nucleotides read TGTGCCATCCGGGGAAGCCAAGCCTACGAGCAGTACTTC.

This rearrangement joins TRBV7-9 to TRBJ1-1; D is ambiguous. V lost 5 bases and J 7 bases, leaving 17 bases between the germline ends. The CDR3 consists of 14 residues. Germline-derived CDR1 and CDR2 are SEHNR and FQNEAQ (reference sequence). The DNA of the CDR3 is TGTGCCAGCAGCGCAAAACAGAGTTTTATTGAAGCTTTCTTT. Its protein is CASSAKQSFIEAFF.

The chain uses TRBV4-2 and TRBJ2-3; 10 bases match TRBD2. Trimming took 1 base from V and 5 from J; bases not matched to a gene: 9. This CDR3 spans 17 amino acids. Germline V CDR1 and CDR2: LGHNA, YNFKEQ. In DNA, the CDR3 is TGTGCCAGCAGCCAAGTCTTCAGCGGGGGGGCCGGAGATACGCAGTATTTT. Translation gives CASSQVFSGGAGDTQYF.

The chain joins TRBV5-1 to TRBJ1-2, with a weak D call TRBD1 (6 bases). Trimming cost V 2 bases and J 6 bases, with 14 bases left between them. The CDR3 totals 14 residues. The germline CDR1 and CDR2 sequences are SGHRS and YFSETQ. The DNA for the CDR3 is TGCGCCAGCAGCTTCACCGGGGGCGCGGATGGCTACACCTTC. Its translation is CASSFTGGADGYTF.

This sequence joins TRBV3-1 (or the pseudogene TRBV3-2) and TRBJ1-1, with TRBD1 identical over 7 bases. The V gene's germline CDR1 is LGHDT and CDR2 YNNKEL (reference sequence). The V segment lost 7 bases and the J segment 8 bases; nucleotides outside the gene matches: 7. The CDR3 has 12 residues. The CDR3 sequence is CASNHGTAEAFF. The DNA for the CDR3 is TGTGCCAGCAACCACGGGACAGCCGAAGCTTTCTTT.

This chain joins TRBV19 and TRBJ2-7; D remains unclear. The CDR3 loop spans 14 amino acids. The germline V gene encodes CDR1 LNHDA and CDR2 SQIVND (reference sequence). The germline V and J ends were trimmed by 2 bases and 2 bases, with 10 bases remaining between them. The CDR3 loop reads CASSINAKPYEQYF. The CDR3 DNA reads TGTGCCAGTAGTATAAACGCCAAACCCTACGAGCAGTACTTC.

V is TRBV13 and J is TRBJ2-3, with D possibly matching TRBD2 (5 bases). V was clipped by 2 bases and J by 2 bases, with 8 bases between them. The V gene's germline CDR1 is PRHDT and CDR2 FYEKMQ (reference sequence). The CDR3 runs to 14 residues. The CDR3 reads CASSLTRDTDTQYF. The CDR3 region has the DNA TGTGCCAGCAGCTTAACACGGGACACAGATACGCAGTATTTT. Based on the CDR3 plus reference TRBV13 and TRBJ2-3, the full variable domain is AAGVIQSPRHLIKEKRETATLKCYPIPRHDTVYWYQQGPGQDPQFLISFYEKMQSDKGSIPDRFSAQQFSDYHSELNMSSLELGDSALYFCASSLTRDTDTQYFGPGTRLTVL.

V usage is TRBV7-9 and J usage is TRBJ2-7; 12 bases match TRBD2. This CDR3 contains 15 residues. Germline lookup yields CDR1 SEHNR and CDR2 FQNEAQ (reference sequence). V shed 5 bases and J 2 bases; nucleotides not matched to a gene: 4. The CDR3 region has the DNA TGTGCCAGCAGCATCCGGACTAGCGGGGCCTACGAGCAGTACTTC. Encoded protein: CASSIRTSGAYEQYF.

The rearrangement links TRBV10-2 to TRBJ1-5, with D possibly matching TRBD1 (6 bases). This CDR3 spans 17 amino acids. Germline V CDR1 and CDR2: WSHSY, SAAADI. V was shortened by 2 bases and J by 2 bases, with 16 bases between the two germline ends. The CDR3 coding sequence is TGCGCCAGCAGTGAGCGGAGGGGGATCAGGGGCAATCAGCCCCAGCATTTT. Translating it yields CASSERRGIRGNQPQHF.